This entry is about one T cell receptor beta chain. This record comes from a study of control samples from healthy donors and cancer patients. TCRdb keeps only in-frame clones here, not all; method: immunoSEQ multiplex PCR. The sample lists 150,000 to 200,000 clones, about 91% occurring once. The receptor was isolated from a man aged 18 to 29 in good health. The sample consisted of blood.

The CDR3 nucleotides read TGTGCCAGCAGCGTAGGTCCAGGGCAGGATCAGCCCCAGCATTTT. This codes for CASSVGPGQDQPQHF. The J gene is TRBJ1-5, the V gene TRBV9, with TRBD1 as a possible D gene (5 bases). Trimming removed 0 bases at V and 5 bases at J, with 12 bases between. This CDR3 contains 15 residues. Germline-derived CDR1 and CDR2 are SGDLS and YYNGEE.